This T cell receptor beta chain was identified in a study of shared clonotypes between healthy human individuals. Study-wide results and caveats: Genetic and exposure-history diversity was limited by the few donors. The generation probabilities recorded for non-shared clonotypes fell below those of clonotypes shared by all four donors. Sorted-subset samples were not fully sequenced, rarefaction indicated.

The CDR3 runs to 14 residues. Trimming shortened V by 2 bases and J by 8 bases, and 15 bases separated the two germline ends. Germline CDR1 is MNHEY and CDR2 is SVGAGI. Assay used: immunoSEQ multiplex PCR; TCRdb lists only in-frame clones, some missing. The sample yields about 2.4 million clones, just over 90% seen once. Notes on this clone: No antigen is known for it.

The chain has TRBV6-5 and TRBJ1-2, with D possibly TRBD1 on 6 matching bases. Sequencing was carried out using naive CD4+ T cells sorted from blood. Subset indicated: CD45RA+ positively selected. The TCR sequence derives from a man between 18 and 29 years old in good health. CDR3 sequence: CASSYRRRGDGYTF. The CDR3 nucleotides are TGTGCCAGCAGTTACAGGCGCAGGGGAGACGGCTACACCTTC.